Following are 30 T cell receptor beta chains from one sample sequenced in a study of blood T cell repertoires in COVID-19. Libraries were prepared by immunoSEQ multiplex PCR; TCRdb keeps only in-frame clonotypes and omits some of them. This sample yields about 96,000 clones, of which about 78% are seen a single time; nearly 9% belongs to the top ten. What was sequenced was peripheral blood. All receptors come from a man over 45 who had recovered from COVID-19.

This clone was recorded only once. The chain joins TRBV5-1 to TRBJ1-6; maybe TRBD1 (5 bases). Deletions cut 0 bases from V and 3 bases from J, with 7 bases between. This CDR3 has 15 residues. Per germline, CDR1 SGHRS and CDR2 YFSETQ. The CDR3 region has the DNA TGCGCCAGCAGCTTGGGCAGGGACTATAATTCACCCCTCCACTTT. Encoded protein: CASSLGRDYNSPLHF.

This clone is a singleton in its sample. The CDR3 DNA reads as TGTGCCAGCGCGTACGTAGGGGGAGGGGGAGAGACCCAGTACTTC. This sequence encodes CASAYVGGGGETQYF. The chain employs TRBV7-2 and TRBJ2-5; possible D gene TRBD2, 7 bases. Trimming removed 8 bases from V and 4 bases from J, with 20 bases in between. CDR3 length equals 15 residues. Germline CDR1 and CDR2: SGHTA and FQGNSA.

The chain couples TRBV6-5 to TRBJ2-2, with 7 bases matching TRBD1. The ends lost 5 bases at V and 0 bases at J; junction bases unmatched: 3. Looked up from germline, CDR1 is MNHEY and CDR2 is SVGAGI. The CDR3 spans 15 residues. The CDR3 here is CASSNDRANTGELFF. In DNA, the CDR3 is TGTGCCAGCAGTAACGACAGGGCGAACACCGGGGAGCTGTTTTTT.

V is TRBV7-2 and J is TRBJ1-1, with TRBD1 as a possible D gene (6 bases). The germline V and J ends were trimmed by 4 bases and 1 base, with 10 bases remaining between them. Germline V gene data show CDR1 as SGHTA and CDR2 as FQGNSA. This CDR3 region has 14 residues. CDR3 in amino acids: CASSSLTGNTEAFF. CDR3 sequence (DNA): TGTGCCAGCAGCTCCCTGACAGGGAACACTGAAGCTTTCTTT.

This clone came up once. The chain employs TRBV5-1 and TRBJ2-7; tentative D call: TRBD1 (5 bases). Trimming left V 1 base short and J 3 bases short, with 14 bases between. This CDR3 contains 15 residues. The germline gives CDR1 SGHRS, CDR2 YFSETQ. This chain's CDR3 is CASSLLGQGLYEQYF. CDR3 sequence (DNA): TGCGCCAGCAGCTTGCTCGGCCAGGGCCTCTACGAGCAGTACTTC.

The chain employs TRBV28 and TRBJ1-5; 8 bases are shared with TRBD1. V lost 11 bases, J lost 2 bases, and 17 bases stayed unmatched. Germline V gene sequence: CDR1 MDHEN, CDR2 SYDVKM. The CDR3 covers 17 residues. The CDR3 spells CADLGSRGRSGNQPQHF. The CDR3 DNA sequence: TGTGCCGACCTCGGGAGCAGGGGGCGATCGGGCAATCAGCCCCAGCATTTT. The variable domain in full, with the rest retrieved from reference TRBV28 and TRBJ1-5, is DVKVTQSSRYLVKRTGEKVFLECVQDMDHENMFWYRQDPGLGLRLIYFSYDVKMKEKGDIPEGYSVSREKKERFSLILESASTNQTSMYLCADLGSRGRSGNQPQHFGDGTRLSIL.

The CDR3 is CASSSDRGGNIQYF. In DNA form, the CDR3 reads TGTGCCAGCAGCTCCGACAGGGGAGGGAACATTCAGTACTTC. This chain connects TRBV7-9 to TRBJ2-4; possible D gene TRBD1, 8 bases. V lost 4 bases and J 7 bases, leaving 14 bases between the germline ends. This CDR3 spans 14 amino acids. CDR1 SEHNR and CDR2 FQNEAQ come from the germline V gene (reference sequence).

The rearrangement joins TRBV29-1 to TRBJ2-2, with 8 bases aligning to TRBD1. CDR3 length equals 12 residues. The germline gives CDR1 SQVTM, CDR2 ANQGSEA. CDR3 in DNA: TGCAGTTCGACAGGGGCAACCGGGGAGCTGTTTTTT. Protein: CSSTGATGELFF.

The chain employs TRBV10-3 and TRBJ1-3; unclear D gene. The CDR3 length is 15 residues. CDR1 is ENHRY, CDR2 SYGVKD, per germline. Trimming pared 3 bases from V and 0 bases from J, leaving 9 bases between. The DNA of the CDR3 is TGTGCCATCAGTGAAACAGTTAACTCTGGAAACACCATATATTTT. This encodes CAISETVNSGNTIYF.

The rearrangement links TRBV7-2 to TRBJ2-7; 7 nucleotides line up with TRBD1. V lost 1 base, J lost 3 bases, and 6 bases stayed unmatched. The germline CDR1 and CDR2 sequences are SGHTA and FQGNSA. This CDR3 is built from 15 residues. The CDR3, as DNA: TGTGCCAGCAGCTTAGATGGGACAGCCTACTACGAGCAGTACTTC. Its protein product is CASSLDGTAYYEQYF.

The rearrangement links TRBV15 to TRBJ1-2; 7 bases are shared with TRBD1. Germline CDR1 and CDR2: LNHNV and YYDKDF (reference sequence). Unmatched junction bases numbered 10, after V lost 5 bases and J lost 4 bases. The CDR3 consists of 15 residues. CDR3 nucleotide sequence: TGTGCCACCAGCTCTCGCGACAGGGACGGCTATGGCTACACCTTC. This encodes CATSSRDRDGYGYTF.

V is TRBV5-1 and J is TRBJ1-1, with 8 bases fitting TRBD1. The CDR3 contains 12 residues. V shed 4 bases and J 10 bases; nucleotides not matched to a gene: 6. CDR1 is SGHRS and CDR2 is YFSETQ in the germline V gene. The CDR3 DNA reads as TGCGCCAGCAGCGAGGACAGGGCCGGAGCTTTCTTT. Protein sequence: CASSEDRAGAFF.

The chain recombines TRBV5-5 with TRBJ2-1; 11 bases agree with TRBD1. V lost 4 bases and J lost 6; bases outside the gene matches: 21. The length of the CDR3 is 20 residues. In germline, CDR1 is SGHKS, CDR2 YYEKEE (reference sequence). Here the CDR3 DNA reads TGTGCCAGCAGCCACCGGATGGCGGATAGGACAGGGGGCTTTACCAATGAGCAGTTCTTC. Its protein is CASSHRMADRTGGFTNEQFF.

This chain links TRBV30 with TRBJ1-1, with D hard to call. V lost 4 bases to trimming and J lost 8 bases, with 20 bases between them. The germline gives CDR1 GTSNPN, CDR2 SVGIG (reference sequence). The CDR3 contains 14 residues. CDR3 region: CAWTRGRLEGEAFF. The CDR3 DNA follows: TGTGCCTGGACCCGAGGTAGGTTGGAGGGCGAAGCTTTCTTT.

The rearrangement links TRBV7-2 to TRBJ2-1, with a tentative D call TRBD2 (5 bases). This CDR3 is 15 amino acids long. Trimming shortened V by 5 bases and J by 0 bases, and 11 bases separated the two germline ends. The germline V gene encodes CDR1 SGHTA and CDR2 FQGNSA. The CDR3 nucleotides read TGTGCCAGCAGCGTAGGACTGGGCTCCTACAATGAGCAGTTCTTC. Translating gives CASSVGLGSYNEQFF.

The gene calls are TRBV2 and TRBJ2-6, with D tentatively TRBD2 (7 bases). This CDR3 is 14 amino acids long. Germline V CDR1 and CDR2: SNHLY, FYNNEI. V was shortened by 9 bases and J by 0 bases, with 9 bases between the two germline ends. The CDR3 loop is CARGGGSGANVLTF. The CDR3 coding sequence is TGTGCCAGAGGGGGGGGCTCTGGGGCCAACGTCCTGACTTTC.

CDR3 nucleotides: TGTGCCAGCAGCCAAAGAAGGACTAGCGGGAGGTACGAGCAGTACTTC. This gives the protein CASSQRRTSGRYEQYF. The rearrangement links TRBV3-1 (or the pseudogene TRBV3-2) to TRBJ2-7, with 14 positions matching TRBD2. Trimming at V came to 2 bases and at J to 4 bases, leaving 4 bases not matched to a gene. The germline CDR1 and CDR2 sequences are LGHDT and YNNKEL (reference sequence). The CDR3 extends over 16 amino acids.

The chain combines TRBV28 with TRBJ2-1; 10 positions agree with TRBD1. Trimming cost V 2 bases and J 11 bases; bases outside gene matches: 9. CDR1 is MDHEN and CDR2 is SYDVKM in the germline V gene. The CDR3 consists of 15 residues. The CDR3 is CASSLGGGQGYQQFF. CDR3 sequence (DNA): TGTGCCAGCAGTTTAGGCGGGGGACAGGGGTACCAGCAGTTCTTC.

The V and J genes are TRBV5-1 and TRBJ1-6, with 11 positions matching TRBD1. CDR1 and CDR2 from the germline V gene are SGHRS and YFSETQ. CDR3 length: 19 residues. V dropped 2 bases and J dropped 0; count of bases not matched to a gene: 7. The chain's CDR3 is CASSFTSGQGVSYNSPLHF. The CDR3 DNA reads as TGCGCCAGCAGCTTTACATCGGGACAGGGGGTCTCCTATAATTCACCCCTCCACTTT. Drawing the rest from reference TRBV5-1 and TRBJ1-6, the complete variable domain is KAGVTQTPRYLIKTRGQQVTLSCSPISGHRSVSWYQQTPGQGLQFLFEYFSETQRNKGNFPGRFSGRQFSNSRSEMNVSTLELGDSALYLCASSFTSGQGVSYNSPLHFGNGTRLTVT.

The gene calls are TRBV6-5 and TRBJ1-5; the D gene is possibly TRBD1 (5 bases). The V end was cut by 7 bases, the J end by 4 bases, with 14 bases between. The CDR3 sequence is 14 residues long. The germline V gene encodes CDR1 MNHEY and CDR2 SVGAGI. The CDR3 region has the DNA TGTGCCAGCACTTTGTTACAGGTTAATCAGCCCCAGCATTTT. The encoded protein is CASTLLQVNQPQHF.

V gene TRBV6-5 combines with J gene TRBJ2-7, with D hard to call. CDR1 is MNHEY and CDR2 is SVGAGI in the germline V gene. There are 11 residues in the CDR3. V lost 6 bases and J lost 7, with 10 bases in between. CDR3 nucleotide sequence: TGTGCCAGCAGATCCCCCTCGGAGCAGTACTTC. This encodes CASRSPSEQYF.

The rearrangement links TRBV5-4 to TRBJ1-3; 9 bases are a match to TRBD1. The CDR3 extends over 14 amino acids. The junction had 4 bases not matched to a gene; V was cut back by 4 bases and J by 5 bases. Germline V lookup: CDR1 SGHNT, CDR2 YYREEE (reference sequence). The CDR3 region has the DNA TGTGCCAGCAGCCGGACAGGGGACCGAAACACCATATATTTT. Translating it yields CASSRTGDRNTIYF.

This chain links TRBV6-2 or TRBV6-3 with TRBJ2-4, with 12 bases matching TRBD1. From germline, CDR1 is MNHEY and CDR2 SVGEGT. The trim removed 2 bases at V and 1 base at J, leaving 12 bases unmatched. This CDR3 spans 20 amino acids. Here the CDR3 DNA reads TGTGCCAGCAGTTACGGTCCGGGACAGGGGGCTGGGGCGGCCAAAAACATTCAGTACTTC. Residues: CASSYGPGQGAGAAKNIQYF.

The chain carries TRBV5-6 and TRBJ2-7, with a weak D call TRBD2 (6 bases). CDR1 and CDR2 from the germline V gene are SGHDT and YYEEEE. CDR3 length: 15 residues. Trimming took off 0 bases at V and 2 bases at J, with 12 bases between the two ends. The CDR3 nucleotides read TGTGCCAGCAGCTTGGGGGGTAGCGGAACCTACGAGCAGTACTTC. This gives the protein CASSLGGSGTYEQYF.

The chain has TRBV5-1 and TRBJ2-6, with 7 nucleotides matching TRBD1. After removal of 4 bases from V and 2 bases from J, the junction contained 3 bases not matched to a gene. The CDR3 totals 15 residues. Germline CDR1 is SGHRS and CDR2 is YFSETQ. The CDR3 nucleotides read TGCGCCAGCAGCCAGACAGGGACTGGGGCCAACGTCCTGACTTTC. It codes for CASSQTGTGANVLTF.

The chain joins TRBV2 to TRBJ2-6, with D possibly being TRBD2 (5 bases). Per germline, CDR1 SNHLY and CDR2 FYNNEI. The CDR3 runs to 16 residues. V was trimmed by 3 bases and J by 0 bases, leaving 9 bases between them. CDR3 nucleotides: TGTGCCAGCAGTGAGGGGAGAAACTCTGGGGCCAACGTCCTGACTTTC. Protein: CASSEGRNSGANVLTF.

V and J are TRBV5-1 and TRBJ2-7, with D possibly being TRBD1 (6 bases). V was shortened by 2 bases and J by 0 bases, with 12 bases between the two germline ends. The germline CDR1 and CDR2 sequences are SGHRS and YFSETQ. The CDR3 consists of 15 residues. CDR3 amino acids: CASSFEDSGSYEQYF. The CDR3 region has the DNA TGCGCCAGCAGCTTCGAGGACAGTGGCTCCTACGAGCAGTACTTC.

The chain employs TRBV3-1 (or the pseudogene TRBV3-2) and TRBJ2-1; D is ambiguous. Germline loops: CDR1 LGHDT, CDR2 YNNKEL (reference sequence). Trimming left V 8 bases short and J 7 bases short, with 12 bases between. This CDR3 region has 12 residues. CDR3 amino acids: CASLPSLNEQFF. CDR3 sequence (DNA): TGTGCCAGCTTGCCCTCCCTAAATGAGCAGTTCTTC.

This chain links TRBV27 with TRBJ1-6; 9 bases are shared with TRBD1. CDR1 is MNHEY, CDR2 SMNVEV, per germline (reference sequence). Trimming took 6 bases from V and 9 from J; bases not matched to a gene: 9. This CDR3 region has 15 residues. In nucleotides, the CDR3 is TGTGCCAGCAGCTCGCCGGGACAGGGACGTTCACCCCTCCACTTT. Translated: CASSSPGQGRSPLHF.

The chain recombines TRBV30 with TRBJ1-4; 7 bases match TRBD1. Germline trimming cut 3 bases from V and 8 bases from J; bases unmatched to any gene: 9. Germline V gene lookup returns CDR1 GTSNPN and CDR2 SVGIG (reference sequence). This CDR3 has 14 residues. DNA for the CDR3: TGTGCCTGGAGGCCAGACAGGGCAGGAGAAAAACTGTTTTTT. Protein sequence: CAWRPDRAGEKLFF.